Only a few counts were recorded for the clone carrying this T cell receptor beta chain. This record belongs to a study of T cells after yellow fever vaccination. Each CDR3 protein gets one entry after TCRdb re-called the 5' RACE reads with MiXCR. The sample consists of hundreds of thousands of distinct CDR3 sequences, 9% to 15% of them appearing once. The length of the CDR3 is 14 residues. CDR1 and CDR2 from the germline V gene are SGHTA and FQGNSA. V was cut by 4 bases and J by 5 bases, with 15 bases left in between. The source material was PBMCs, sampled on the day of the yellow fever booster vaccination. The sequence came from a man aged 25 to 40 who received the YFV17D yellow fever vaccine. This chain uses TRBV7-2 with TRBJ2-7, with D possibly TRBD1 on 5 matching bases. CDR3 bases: TGTGCCAGCAGCTCTTTAAGGTCAGGGCACGAGCAGTACTTC. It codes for CASSSLRSGHEQYF.